This passage covers 20 T cell receptor beta chains from one sample sequenced in a study of T cell changes during pregnancy in multiple sclerosis. Profiling relied on immunoSEQ multiplex PCR, and the TCRdb table lists in-frame clones only, not all of them. Of about 130,000 clones in the sample, approximately 96% were seen once. The specimen comprised peripheral blood, sampled after pregnancy. The receptors shown here come from a female donor with multiple sclerosis, enrolled in a pregnancy study.

V usage is TRBV6-5 and J usage is TRBJ1-4; TRBD1 is a possible D gene (5 bases). This CDR3 is built from 14 residues. Germline V gives CDR1 MNHEY, CDR2 SVGAGI. V lost 5 bases and J 0 bases, leaving 7 bases between the germline ends. CDR3 in amino acids: CASSPTATNEKLFF. CDR3 DNA: TGTGCCAGCAGTCCGACAGCAACTAATGAAAAACTGTTTTTT.

The rearrangement joins TRBV9 to TRBJ1-2; no clear D. Germline V lookup: CDR1 SGDLS, CDR2 YYNGEE. Between the trimmed V and J ends, which lost 0 bases and 2 bases, there was a span of 11 bases. CDR3 length: 15 amino acids. Written as DNA, the CDR3 is TGTGCCAGCAGCGTAGCAGGCCCTACCAACTATGGCTACACCTTC. This codes for CASSVAGPTNYGYTF.

The chain couples TRBV7-2 to TRBJ2-5, with D perhaps matching TRBD2 (6 bases). V was shortened by 5 bases and J by 5 bases, with 27 bases between the two germline ends. The CDR3 totals 18 residues. Looked up from germline, CDR1 is SGHTA and CDR2 is FQGNSA. This CDR3 is CASSASGLPQGLRETQYF. CDR3 nucleotide sequence: TGTGCCAGCAGCGCCTCCGGCCTACCCCAGGGACTCCGTGAGACCCAGTACTTC.

This sequence joins TRBV25-1 and TRBJ1-1; possible D gene TRBD1, 6 bases. CDR1 MGHDK and CDR2 SYGVNS come from the germline V gene. V dropped 2 bases and J dropped 1 base, with 11 bases sitting between them. CDR3 length equals 15 residues. The CDR3 region is CASSEPGGPNTEAFF. CDR3 nucleotide sequence: TGTGCCAGCAGTGAACCCGGGGGGCCGAACACTGAAGCTTTCTTT.

The rearrangement joins TRBV4-3 to TRBJ2-7; 10 bases are shared with TRBD1. From germline, CDR1 is LGHNA and CDR2 YSLEER. The ends lost 1 base at V and 2 bases at J; junction bases unmatched: 8. CDR3 length equals 17 residues. The CDR3, as DNA: TGCGCCAGCAGCCAAGCTCGAATTGGACAGGGGGCCTACGAGCAGTACTTC. Its translation: CASSQARIGQGAYEQYF.

V usage is TRBV29-1 and J usage is TRBJ1-3; possible D gene TRBD1, 5 bases. This CDR3 contains 16 residues. Germline V gives CDR1 SQVTM, CDR2 ANQGSEA. V lost 3 bases and J lost 0, with 15 bases in between. The CDR3 nucleotides read TGCAGCGTTGAGGGGACCTCGGGGGGCTCTGGAAACACCATATATTTT. It is translated as CSVEGTSGGSGNTIYF.

The chain joins TRBV6-5 to TRBJ1-2, with 12 bases that match TRBD1. The germline CDR1 and CDR2 sequences are MNHEY and SVGAGI. V lost 6 bases and J lost 4; bases outside the gene matches: 6. The CDR3 spans 15 residues. The CDR3 loop reads CASSAGTGGAYGYTF. DNA for the CDR3: TGTGCCAGCAGCGCCGGGACAGGGGGCGCCTATGGCTACACCTTC.

The V gene is TRBV7-9, the J gene TRBJ2-7; D is unresolved. V was trimmed by 3 bases and J by 0 bases, leaving 6 bases between them. The CDR3 runs to 13 residues. CDR1 SEHNR and CDR2 FQNEAQ come from the germline V gene (reference sequence). CDR3 sequence reads: CASSFYSSYEQYF. The CDR3 DNA reads as TGTGCCAGCAGCTTTTACAGCTCCTACGAGCAGTACTTC.

This sequence joins TRBV27 and TRBJ2-2; weak D call: TRBD1 (5 bases). Trimming took off 3 bases at V and 7 bases at J, with 12 bases between the two ends. CDR3 length: 14 amino acids. Per germline, CDR1 MNHEY and CDR2 SMNVEV (reference sequence). The CDR3 loop is CASSLAGLNGELFF. The CDR3 bases are TGTGCCAGCAGTTTGGCAGGGTTGAACGGGGAGCTGTTTTTT.

The rearrangement links TRBV5-5 to TRBJ1-4; the D is unclear. Germline loops: CDR1 SGHKS, CDR2 YYEKEE (reference sequence). The germline V and J ends were trimmed by 4 bases and 4 bases, with 2 bases remaining between them. CDR3 length equals 11 residues. The CDR3 bases are TGTGCCAGCAGCCTTAATGAAAAACTGTTTTTT. Amino acids: CASSLNEKLFF.

This chain joins TRBV28 and TRBJ1-2; 9 nucleotides agree with TRBD1. Germline trimming cut 4 bases from V and 3 bases from J; bases unmatched to any gene: 3. The CDR3 loop spans 14 amino acids. Germline V lookup: CDR1 MDHEN, CDR2 SYDVKM. CDR3 DNA sequence: TGTGCCAGCAGTTACGGGACAGGGTACTATGGCTACACCTTC. As protein: CASSYGTGYYGYTF.

V is TRBV6-5 and J is TRBJ2-3; 9 bases fit TRBD2. Trimming at V came to 6 bases and at J to 2 bases, leaving 6 bases not matched to a gene. CDR1 and CDR2 from the germline V gene are MNHEY and SVGAGI. The CDR3 consists of 15 residues. CDR3 DNA: TGTGCCAGCAGACCGCTAGCGGGGCTCACAGATACGCAGTATTTT. Translated, it gives CASRPLAGLTDTQYF.

The count of this clone is one. CDR3 region: CASSLEGLAGGLTDTQYF. In nucleotides, the CDR3 is TGCGCCAGCAGCTTGGAGGGACTAGCGGGAGGCCTCACAGATACGCAGTATTTT. V usage is TRBV5-1 and J usage is TRBJ2-3; 15 nucleotides line up with TRBD2. The CDR3 contains 18 residues. The V and J ends lost 0 bases and 2 bases, in that order; junction bases with no gene match: 4. Germline V lookup: CDR1 SGHRS, CDR2 YFSETQ. Using reference TRBV5-1 and TRBJ2-3 for the parts outside the CDR3, the full variable domain is KAGVTQTPRYLIKTRGQQVTLSCSPISGHRSVSWYQQTPGQGLQFLFEYFSETQRNKGNFPGRFSGRQFSNSRSEMNVSTLELGDSALYLCASSLEGLAGGLTDTQYFGPGTRLTVL.

This chain joins TRBV9 and TRBJ1-1; TRBD1 matches 9 bases. The CDR3 covers 15 residues. Germline assignment: CDR1 SGDLS and CDR2 YYNGEE. Losses at the gene ends were 3 bases for V and 2 bases for J; bases not matched to a gene: 5. CDR3 sequence reads: CASSEGTGKNTEAFF. In DNA form, the CDR3 reads TGTGCCAGCAGCGAGGGGACAGGGAAAAACACTGAAGCTTTCTTT.

Concerning this clone itself: One end of the junction fails to match germline, which may point to a read error. The chain carries TRBV6-6 and TRBJ2-7; D not resolved. From germline, CDR1 is MNHNY and CDR2 SVGAGI (reference sequence). The CDR3 contains 13 residues. The CDR3 DNA reads as TGTGCCAGCAGATACTACTCCGGGTACGAGCAGTACTTC. This codes for CASRYYSGYEQYF.

In DNA, the CDR3 is TGTGCCTGGAGTGTAAGGGGTAGCTCCTACGAGCAGTACTTC. It specifies CAWSVRGSSYEQYF. The V call is TRBV30, the J call TRBJ2-7; D perhaps matches TRBD1 (5 bases). The CDR3 runs to 14 residues. The V and J ends lost 0 bases and 0 bases respectively, with 9 bases between them. Per germline, CDR1 GTSNPN and CDR2 SVGIG (reference sequence).

V gene TRBV19 combines with J gene TRBJ1-2; tentatively, D is TRBD1 (6 bases). The CDR3 has 14 amino acids. V shed 4 bases and J shed 1 base, with 10 bases lying between them. The germline V gene encodes CDR1 LNHDA and CDR2 SQIVND (reference sequence). The DNA for the CDR3 is TGTGCCAGTAGTAGACAGGACCTTAACTATGGCTACACCTTC. It translates to CASSRQDLNYGYTF. Filled out from reference TRBV19 and TRBJ1-2, the complete variable domain reads DGGITQSPKYLFRKEGQNVTLSCEQNLNHDAMYWYRQDPGQGLRLIYYSQIVNDFQKGDIAEGYSVSREKKESFPLTVTSAQKNPTAFYLCASSRQDLNYGYTFGSGTRLTVV.

The rearrangement uses TRBV7-9 and TRBJ2-7, with 8 bases that match TRBD1. Germline V lookup: CDR1 SEHNR, CDR2 FQNEAQ (reference sequence). The CDR3 loop spans 16 amino acids. The V segment lost 5 bases and the J segment 3 bases; nucleotides outside the gene matches: 12. The CDR3: CASSPPRAGGGYEQYF. The CDR3 DNA reads as TGTGCCAGCAGCCCCCCCCGGGCAGGGGGCGGCTACGAGCAGTACTTC. Full variable domain (remainder filled in from reference TRBV7-9 and TRBJ2-7): DTGVSQNPRHKITKRGQNVTFRCDPISEHNRLYWYRQTLGQGPEFLTYFQNEAQLEKSRLLSDRFSAERPKGSFSTLEIQRTEQGDSAMYLCASSPPRAGGGYEQYFGPGTRLTVT.

V gene TRBV30 combines with J gene TRBJ1-2, with TRBD1 matching 9 bases. Losses at the gene ends were 3 bases for V and 6 bases for J; bases not matched to a gene: 5. Germline V lookup: CDR1 GTSNPN, CDR2 SVGIG (reference sequence). The CDR3 consists of 13 residues. CDR3 in amino acids: CAWRSTGGHGYTF. DNA for the CDR3: TGTGCCTGGAGATCGACAGGGGGGCATGGCTACACCTTC.

The V call is TRBV28, the J call TRBJ2-3, with 9 bases identical to TRBD2. Germline V gene sequence: CDR1 MDHEN, CDR2 SYDVKM. The ends lost 5 bases at V and 7 bases at J; junction bases unmatched: 16. This CDR3 contains 17 residues. CDR3 residues: CASSPRGVAGVRNTQYF. The CDR3 bases are TGTGCCAGCAGTCCCCGGGGGGTAGCGGGAGTACGTAATACGCAGTATTTT.